One T cell receptor (beta chain) is described in this entry. Assay: immunoSEQ multiplex PCR; the TCRdb copy retains only in-frame clones and omits some. Of over 85,000 clones listed, 85% to 90% are singletons. CDR1 is LGHNA, CDR2 YSLEER, per germline. This CDR3 spans 15 amino acids. V gave up 1 base and J gave up 6 bases, with 12 bases separating them. The data belong to a study of T cell responses to AZD1222 COVID-19 vaccine. Study-level background: Second-dose schedules of about 4 or about 12 weeks were combined.

This clonotype originated in an adult in good health. The sequencing here drew on peripheral blood, taken on day 0 of AZD1222 vaccination. The chain joins TRBV4-3 to TRBJ2-2; TRBD2 is a possible D gene (5 bases). CDR3: CASSQGTVGAGELFF. The CDR3 coding sequence is TGCGCCAGCAGCCAAGGAACTGTGGGAGCCGGGGAGCTGTTTTTT.